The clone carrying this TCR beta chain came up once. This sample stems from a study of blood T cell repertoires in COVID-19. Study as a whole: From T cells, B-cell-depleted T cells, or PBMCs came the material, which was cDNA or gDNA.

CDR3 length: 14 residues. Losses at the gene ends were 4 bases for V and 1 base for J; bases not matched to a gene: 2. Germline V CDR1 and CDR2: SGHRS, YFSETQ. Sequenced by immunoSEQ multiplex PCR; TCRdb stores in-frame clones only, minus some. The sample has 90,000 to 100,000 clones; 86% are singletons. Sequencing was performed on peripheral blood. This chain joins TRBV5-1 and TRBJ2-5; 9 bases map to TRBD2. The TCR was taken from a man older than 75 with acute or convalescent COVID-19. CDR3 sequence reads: CASSATSGQETQYF. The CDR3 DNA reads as TGCGCCAGCAGCGCGACTAGCGGCCAAGAGACCCAGTACTTC. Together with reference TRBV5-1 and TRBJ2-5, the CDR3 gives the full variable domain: KAGVTQTPRYLIKTRGQQVTLSCSPISGHRSVSWYQQTPGQGLQFLFEYFSETQRNKGNFPGRFSGRQFSNSRSEMNVSTLELGDSALYLCASSATSGQETQYFGPGTRLLVL.